This T cell receptor beta chain was sequenced for a study of cytomegalovirus exposure and HLA in healthy donors. In the study overall: The study's early data release held tens of millions of unique TCRs from HLA-typed donors.

A few counts support this clone. Its antigen remains unknown. PCR used 60 Vbeta primers and 13 Jbeta primers. Using immunoSEQ multiplex PCR, the repertoire was profiled, and TCRdb retains in-frame clones only, with some absent. The repertoire holds 90,000 to 95,000 clones, with around 80% as singletons. In germline, CDR1 is ENHRY, CDR2 SYGVKD. Trimming left V 2 bases short and J 4 bases short, with 9 bases between. The CDR3 sequence is 14 residues long. Study conclusions and caveats: Across donors, most TCRs were seen rarely, yet some public ones were widespread. There were a few CMV-associated chains whose specificity for CMV antigens was confirmed in vitro. Previous analysis showed most TCR beta V segments were productive about 90% or about 30% of the time.

This TCR was recovered from a man aged 25 to 40 in good health and CMV-seronegative. The rearrangement joins TRBV10-3 to TRBJ1-5; D might be TRBD1 (5 bases). Input material: PBMCs. CDR3 protein: CAISEGTPNQPQHF. For the CDR3, the DNA is TGTGCCATCAGTGAGGGGACTCCGAATCAGCCCCAGCATTTT.